One T cell receptor (beta chain) is described in this entry. Its target is unknown. Only in-frame clones appear in the TCRdb table, and some are missing; sequencing was by immunoSEQ multiplex PCR. The table has a few thousand clones, 69% seen once. This sample is drawn from a study of T cell therapy after organ transplantation. Study conclusions and caveats: Reconstitution after therapy seemingly combined transferred and product-undetected endogenous clonotypes. Lower pretherapy CD8 clonality went with larger post-therapy fold change.

Stated time point: 20-29 weeks after completion of therapy. These patients had received solid-organ transplants and had drug-resistant or recurrent cytomegalovirus. This clonotype was obtained from a human patient who had received a solid organ transplant and had CMV disease. These T cells may partly come from the graft donor. The input for sequencing was CD8+ T cells from blood, taken after autologous CMV-specific T cell therapy.

The CDR3 here is CASSPGVAGGRETQYF. DNA of the CDR3: TGTGCCAGCAGTCCGGGGGTGGCGGGAGGGCGGGAGACCCAGTACTTC. The V call is TRBV27, the J call TRBJ2-5, with 9 bases lining up with TRBD2. Germline CDR1 is MNHEY and CDR2 is SMNVEV (reference sequence). V lost 5 bases, J lost 5 bases, and 12 bases stayed unmatched. The length of the CDR3 is 16 residues.